This passage covers 3 T cell receptor beta chains from one sample sequenced in a study of T cell clonality in common variable immunodeficiency. The assay was immunoSEQ multiplex PCR, and TCRdb's table has in-frame clones only and misses some. The repertoire yields 55,000 or so clones, none seen only once; the top ten contain under 6.5%. Sequenced input: peripheral blood mononuclear cells. Receptor source: a person aged 18 to 69 in good health.

This clone was seen at least ten times. The missing CDR3 end, 3 residues past where the read stops, is filled in from the germline J gene. This chain uses TRBV20-1 with TRBJ2-1; D is ambiguous. Trimming stripped 2 bases from V and 6 bases from J, with 14 bases between. The germline V gene encodes CDR1 DFQATT and CDR2 SNEGSKA (reference sequence). This CDR3 has 14 amino acids. CDR3: CSARRDFRVNEQFF. Incomplete CDR3 DNA: TGCAGTGCTAGAAGAGACTTTAGAGTCAATGAG.

This clone was detected ten times or more. Sequencing ends 3 residues short of the CDR3 end; the germline J gene provides the rest. The gene calls are TRBV5-1 and TRBJ2-5; 8 bases agree with TRBD2. With 4 bases clipped from V and 5 bases from J, the junction kept 4 bases outside the gene matches. The CDR3 has 13 amino acids. Germline V gene data show CDR1 as SGHRS and CDR2 as YFSETQ. The CDR3 bases that were read are TGCGCCAGCAGCCCGGGACTAGGGGAGACC. Protein product: CASSPGLGET. The whole CDR3 protein is CASSPGLGETQYF.

On this clone itself: The read stops 3 residues short of the end of the CDR3; the missing end is completed from the germline J gene. The chain uses TRBV5-1 and TRBJ2-7; 11 bases fit TRBD2. The V gene end was trimmed by 0 bases and the J gene end by 1 base; junction bases not matched to a gene: 6. CDR1 is SGHRS, CDR2 YFSETQ, per germline. CDR3 length equals 17 residues. CDR3 DNA (partial): TGCGCCAGCAGCTTGGTCACTAGCGGGAGAGGGTCCTACGAG. This gives the protein CASSLVTSGRGSYE. The full CDR3 protein is CASSLVTSGRGSYEQYF.